The sequence of this T cell receptor beta chain was determined in a study of CD8 T cells in Susac syndrome. The wider study: At the time of blood draw, patients with Susac syndrome were therapy-naive, receiving corticosteroids, or receiving intravenous immunoglobulin alone.

Per the germline V gene, CDR1 is GTSNPN and CDR2 is SVGIG (reference sequence). V was clipped by 2 bases and J by 3 bases, with 7 bases between them. CDR3 length: 12 amino acids. Sequencing of TCR beta was undertaken in CD8+ and CD4+ T cells derived from blood. Reverse transcription used about 0.45 to 1 ug RNA and random hexamers. One entry per CDR3 protein, called by TCRdb with MiXCR from the immunoSEQ multiplex PCR reads. The table shows about 240,000 distinct CDR3 sequences, with almost 97% occurring only once. This receptor was taken from a human donor with Susac syndrome. The sequencing input was CD4+ T cells from PBMCs. This rearrangement joins TRBV30 to TRBJ1-1, with D uncertain. Here the CDR3 reads CAWSRRDTEAFF. DNA of the CDR3: TGTGCCTGGAGTAGGCGGGACACTGAAGCTTTCTTT.